These 31 T cell receptor beta chains came from one sample sequenced in a study of pediatric ulcerative colitis. Rectal tissue came from one to two pinch biopsies taken at colonoscopy. The data were produced by immunoSEQ multiplex PCR, yet TCRdb's version contains in-frame clones alone and is incomplete. This table has tens of thousands of clones, 65% to 85% appearing once. The sequenced material came from gut tissue. These receptor sequences come from a boy younger than 18 with severe ulcerative colitis.

This clone appeared once. The chain links TRBV5-1 to TRBJ2-1; TRBD1 agrees at 7 bases. CDR1 SGHRS and CDR2 YFSETQ come from the germline V gene. V dropped 4 bases and J dropped 0; count of bases not matched to a gene: 10. This CDR3 is 17 amino acids long. The CDR3 bases are TGCGCCAGCAGCAGAGGGGGTGGACAGGCCTCCTACAATGAGCAGTTCTTC. Translation gives CASSRGGGQASYNEQFF.

This chain connects TRBV9 to TRBJ2-5; D may be TRBD2 (6 bases). In germline, CDR1 is SGDLS, CDR2 YYNGEE. Trimming removed 0 bases from V and 4 bases from J, with 13 bases in between. The CDR3 sequence is 15 residues long. The CDR3 loop is CASSVGAAGSETQYF. CDR3 sequence (DNA): TGTGCCAGCAGCGTAGGGGCCGCGGGGTCAGAGACCCAGTACTTC.

The chain joins TRBV4-2 to TRBJ1-4; D is unresolved. The CDR3 contains 14 residues. The germline CDR1 and CDR2 sequences are LGHNA and YNFKEQ. V was pared by 4 bases and J by 5 bases, with 11 bases between. CDR3 sequence (DNA): TGTGCCAGCAGCCCCGGGGAATTGAATGAAAAACTGTTTTTT. It encodes CASSPGELNEKLFF.

V and J are TRBV19 and TRBJ1-6; D is unclear. V lost 5 bases, J lost 8 bases, and 16 bases lay in between. Germline V CDR1 and CDR2: LNHDA, SQIVND (reference sequence). The CDR3 length is 15 residues. CDR3 nucleotides: TGTGCCAGTAGTTCCCGGGAACCCGCCTATTCACCCCTCCACTTT. It encodes CASSSREPAYSPLHF. The full variable domain, in which reference TRBV19 and TRBJ1-6 provide the parts outside the CDR3, is DGGITQSPKYLFRKEGQNVTLSCEQNLNHDAMYWYRQDPGQGLRLIYYSQIVNDFQKGDIAEGYSVSREKKESFPLTVTSAQKNPTAFYLCASSSREPAYSPLHFGNGTRLTVT.

The chain joins TRBV2 to TRBJ2-3; 7 bases align to TRBD2. CDR1 is SNHLY, CDR2 FYNNEI, per germline. The CDR3 is 16 amino acids. Losses at the gene ends were 5 bases for V and 1 base for J; bases not matched to a gene: 9. The CDR3 is CASSSRTSGGTDTQYF. CDR3 nucleotide sequence: TGTGCCAGCAGTTCTCGGACTAGTGGGGGCACAGATACGCAGTATTTT.

The V and J genes are TRBV4-1 and TRBJ2-5; D is undetermined. From germline, CDR1 is MGHRA and CDR2 YSYEKL. V lost 4 bases and J lost 0, with 9 bases in between. CDR3 size: 14 residues. Here the CDR3 reads CASSRPADQETQYF. Written as DNA, the CDR3 is TGCGCCAGCAGCCGGCCGGCAGACCAAGAGACCCAGTACTTC.

The V gene is TRBV7-9, the J gene TRBJ1-1, with D perhaps TRBD1 (6 bases). CDR1 is SEHNR and CDR2 is FQNEAQ in the germline V gene (reference sequence). Trimming took 3 bases from V and 7 from J, leaving 9 bases between them. The length of the CDR3 is 12 residues. The CDR3 sequence: CASSFRGVEAFF. CDR3 coding DNA: TGTGCCAGCAGCTTTAGGGGGGTTGAAGCTTTCTTT.

The rearrangement joins TRBV6-5 to TRBJ1-5; D unclear. CDR3 length: 15 residues. Trimming removed 2 bases at V and 1 base at J, with 9 bases between. Germline V CDR1 and CDR2: MNHEY, SVGAGI. The CDR3 DNA follows: TGTGCCAGCAGTTACAGGTACGGAAGCAATCAGCCCCAGCATTTT. Its protein product is CASSYRYGSNQPQHF.

With respect to this clone: The junction does not match germline at one end; this may be a read error. The chain combines TRBV7-7 with TRBJ2-7; 9 bases are a match to TRBD1. This CDR3 is built from 14 residues. The germline CDR1 and CDR2 sequences are SSHAT and FNYEAQ (reference sequence). This CDR3 reads CASSPRTGAYEQYF. In DNA, the CDR3 is TGTGCTAGCAGCCCGAGGACAGGGGCCTACGAGCAGTACTTC.

This clone has only a few counts. The chain combines TRBV7-9 with TRBJ1-3; D may be TRBD1 (6 bases). V was clipped by 5 bases and J by 4 bases, with 15 bases between them. Germline V gene sequence: CDR1 SEHNR, CDR2 FQNEAQ (reference sequence). The CDR3 is 15 amino acids. The CDR3 here is CASSPTGSYGNTIYF. DNA of the CDR3: TGTGCCAGCAGCCCCACAGGGAGCTACGGAAACACCATATATTTT.

This rearrangement joins TRBV7-8 to TRBJ1-2; D call uncertain. V gave up 0 bases and J gave up 6 bases, with 11 bases separating them. The germline V gene has CDR1 SGHVS and CDR2 FQNEAQ. There are 14 residues in the CDR3. This chain's CDR3 is CASSLARLGHGYTF. The CDR3 coding sequence is TGTGCCAGCAGCTTAGCAAGGCTGGGCCATGGCTACACCTTC.

The V and J genes are TRBV7-9 and TRBJ1-2; D gene ambiguous. V shed 5 bases and J shed 9 bases, with 10 bases lying between them. From germline, CDR1 is SEHNR and CDR2 FQNEAQ (reference sequence). The CDR3 length is 11 residues. CDR3 DNA sequence: TGTGCCAGCAGCAGAGATATAAGCTACACCTTC. Translated: CASSRDISYTF.

The chain uses TRBV5-1 and TRBJ1-2; 7 nucleotides match TRBD1. Germline lookup yields CDR1 SGHRS and CDR2 YFSETQ. The J segment lost 5 bases and the V segment lost 3 bases, leaving 7 bases of the junction unmatched. This CDR3 contains 14 residues. As DNA, the CDR3 is TGCGCCAGCAGCTCGACAGGGAGTTGGTATGGCTACACCTTC. Protein product: CASSSTGSWYGYTF. The complete variable domain, with remaining parts taken from reference TRBV5-1 and TRBJ1-2, reads KAGVTQTPRYLIKTRGQQVTLSCSPISGHRSVSWYQQTPGQGLQFLFEYFSETQRNKGNFPGRFSGRQFSNSRSEMNVSTLELGDSALYLCASSSTGSWYGYTFGSGTRLTVV.

This clone was counted between two and nine times. The chain joins TRBV6-1 to TRBJ2-7, with D possibly called TRBD1 or TRBD2 (5 bases each). Deletions cut 7 bases from V and 0 bases from J, with 13 bases between. The CDR3 loop spans 14 amino acids. CDR1 MNHNS and CDR2 SASEGT come from the germline V gene. DNA for the CDR3: TGTGCCAGCATGGATTGGGGGACCTCCTACGAGCAGTACTTC. This encodes CASMDWGTSYEQYF.

The V call is TRBV6-1, the J call TRBJ1-1, with D tentatively TRBD1 (6 bases). Germline CDR1 is MNHNS and CDR2 is SASEGT. This CDR3 spans 14 amino acids. The V and J ends lost 7 bases and 5 bases respectively, with 17 bases between them. CDR3 sequence reads: CASTLGGRGTEAFF. In nucleotides, the CDR3 is TGTGCCAGCACCTTGGGGGGTAGGGGGACTGAAGCTTTCTTT.

The chain uses TRBV11-2 and TRBJ2-2; 10 nucleotides agree with TRBD2. This CDR3 is 17 amino acids long. Trimming at V came to 5 bases and at J to 6 bases, leaving 12 bases not matched to a gene. Germline CDR1 and CDR2: SGHAT and FQNNGV. The CDR3 sequence: CASSPHRASGGPGELFF. The CDR3 DNA sequence: TGTGCCAGCAGCCCTCATCGAGCTAGCGGGGGCCCCGGGGAGCTGTTTTTT.

The rearrangement joins TRBV9 to TRBJ2-7; no definite D call. V shed 0 bases and J shed 6 bases, with 10 bases lying between them. Looked up from germline, CDR1 is SGDLS and CDR2 is YYNGEE. CDR3 length equals 13 residues. CDR3 loop: CASSVASLSEQYF. In nucleotides, the CDR3 is TGTGCCAGCAGCGTAGCTAGTCTGAGCGAGCAGTACTTC.

The chain links TRBV4-1 to TRBJ2-1; D possibly corresponds to TRBD1 (7 bases). The germline V gene has CDR1 MGHRA and CDR2 YSYEKL. V dropped 5 bases and J dropped 5 bases, with 16 bases sitting between them. The CDR3 has 15 residues. CDR3 sequence reads: CASSSRRGQDNEQFF. The CDR3 coding sequence is TGCGCCAGCAGCTCCAGGAGGGGGCAGGACAATGAGCAGTTCTTC.

V and J are TRBV7-9 and TRBJ1-2, with no clear D. V lost 5 bases and J 4 bases, leaving 14 bases between the germline ends. The germline V gene has CDR1 SEHNR and CDR2 FQNEAQ (reference sequence). The CDR3 is 14 amino acids. The CDR3 loop is CASSITDSPYGYTF. The CDR3 DNA reads TGTGCCAGCAGCATTACGGACTCACCCTATGGCTACACCTTC.

This chain links TRBV5-1 with TRBJ2-3; tentatively, D is TRBD1 or TRBD2 (5 bases each). The germline CDR1 and CDR2 sequences are SGHRS and YFSETQ. Trimming stripped 5 bases from V and 6 bases from J, with 19 bases between. This CDR3 is 15 amino acids long. CDR3 amino acids: CASSSRDPARDTQYF. The CDR3 nucleotides are TGCGCCAGCAGTTCCCGGGACCCCGCGAGGGATACGCAGTATTTT.

This chain's CDR3 is CASRRGPGGANVLTF. The CDR3 DNA reads as TGTGCCAGCAGACGGGGTCCTGGTGGGGCCAACGTCCTGACTTTC. The J gene is TRBJ2-6, the V gene TRBV6-5; the D gene is possibly TRBD2 (5 bases). The CDR3 covers 15 residues. Trimming took off 6 bases at V and 3 bases at J, with 12 bases between the two ends. Per the germline V gene, CDR1 is MNHEY and CDR2 is SVGAGI.

The chain recombines TRBV2 with TRBJ1-1; 8 bases align to TRBD1. Germline trimming cut 5 bases from V and 2 bases from J; bases unmatched to any gene: 7. Looked up from germline, CDR1 is SNHLY and CDR2 is FYNNEI. The CDR3 has 15 amino acids. The CDR3 reads CASSPAGGDNTEAFF. The DNA of the CDR3 is TGTGCCAGCAGTCCCGCAGGGGGCGATAACACTGAAGCTTTCTTT.

The chain carries TRBV11-2 and TRBJ1-1; D is ambiguous. V was clipped by 0 bases and J by 5 bases, with 7 bases between them. Germline-derived CDR1 and CDR2 are SGHAT and FQNNGV. The CDR3 spans 13 residues. CDR3 in DNA: TGTGCCAGCAGCTTAGAGTTTGGTACTGAAGCTTTCTTT. Translated, it gives CASSLEFGTEAFF.

By sample share, this clone is medium-sized (0.01 to 0.1%). The chain carries TRBV5-5 and TRBJ2-7; D uncertain. V lost 0 bases and J 4 bases, leaving 8 bases between the germline ends. The CDR3 loop spans 13 amino acids. Germline lookup yields CDR1 SGHKS and CDR2 YYEKEE (reference sequence). CDR3 loop: CASSLVQTYEQYF. The CDR3 DNA is TGTGCCAGCAGCTTGGTACAGACGTACGAGCAGTACTTC.

This clone was picked up a small number of times. The rearrangement joins TRBV7-9 to TRBJ2-2; D remains unclear. The V end lost 1 base, the J end lost 6 bases, and 6 bases lay between the germline ends. This CDR3 contains 13 residues. Germline CDR1 and CDR2: SEHNR and FQNEAQ (reference sequence). The CDR3 DNA is TGTGCCAGCAGCTTAGATTCGGCCGGGGAGCTGTTTTTT. Translating it yields CASSLDSAGELFF.

This clone counts as medium-sized (0.01 to 0.1%). V gene TRBV19 combines with J gene TRBJ1-1; D is uncertain. Trimming pared 6 bases from V and 0 bases from J, leaving 14 bases between. Germline V gene data show CDR1 as LNHDA and CDR2 as SQIVND (reference sequence). This CDR3 region has 15 residues. The CDR3 DNA is TGTGCCAGTAGGCCCGGGAGCCTAATGAACACTGAAGCTTTCTTT. Translated: CASRPGSLMNTEAFF.

This chain links TRBV21-1 with TRBJ2-7; the table gives TRBD1 as D, unverified against the DNA. TRBV21-1 is listed as a pseudogene. This CDR3 contains 14 residues. CDR3: CASSTRDRDYEQYF. In DNA, the CDR3 is TGTGCCAGCAGCACCCGGGACAGGGACTACGAGCAGTACTTC.

The chain uses TRBV28 and TRBJ2-1; 11 bases map to TRBD2. The CDR3 has 16 amino acids. The germline CDR1 and CDR2 sequences are MDHEN and SYDVKM. The trim removed 5 bases at V and 5 bases at J, leaving 8 bases unmatched. The CDR3 loop reads CASSLATSGGHNEQFF. The CDR3 DNA follows: TGTGCCAGCAGTCTGGCTACTAGCGGGGGCCACAATGAGCAGTTCTTC.

CDR3 nucleotide sequence: TGTGCCAGCAGTGAAAGGGGGTTCGAGCAGTACTTC. It yields the protein CASSERGFEQYF. The V and J genes are TRBV6-1 and TRBJ2-7; D is perhaps TRBD1 (6 bases). Deletions cut 2 bases from V and 6 bases from J, with 8 bases between. Germline V gene sequence: CDR1 MNHNS, CDR2 SASEGT. This CDR3 is built from 12 residues.

The chain links TRBV5-4 to TRBJ1-1; D is uncertain. This CDR3 is 14 amino acids long. Looked up from germline, CDR1 is SGHNT and CDR2 is YYREEE (reference sequence). The V end was cut by 0 bases, the J end by 3 bases, with 9 bases between. The CDR3 region has the DNA TGTGCCAGCAGCTTGGAGGGCAGATACACTGAAGCTTTCTTT. The encoded protein is CASSLEGRYTEAFF.

This clone was seen a handful of times. The J gene is TRBJ2-5, the V gene TRBV5-1; D might be TRBD2 (5 bases). Germline V lookup: CDR1 SGHRS, CDR2 YFSETQ. This CDR3 comprises 16 residues. The germline V and J ends were trimmed by 3 bases and 5 bases, with 20 bases remaining between them. The CDR3 sequence: CASSWRSRSGTETQYF. The CDR3 coding sequence is TGCGCCAGCAGCTGGAGGTCGCGAAGCGGTACGGAGACCCAGTACTTC.